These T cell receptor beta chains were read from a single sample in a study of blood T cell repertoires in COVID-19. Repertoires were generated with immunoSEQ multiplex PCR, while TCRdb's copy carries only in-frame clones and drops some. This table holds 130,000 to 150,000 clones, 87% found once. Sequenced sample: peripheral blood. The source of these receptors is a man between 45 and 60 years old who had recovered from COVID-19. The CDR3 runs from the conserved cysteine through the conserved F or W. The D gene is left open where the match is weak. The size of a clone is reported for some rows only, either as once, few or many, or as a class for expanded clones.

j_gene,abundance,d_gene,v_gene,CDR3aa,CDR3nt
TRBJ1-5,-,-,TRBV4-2,CASSPGLINQPQHF,TGTGCCAGCAGCCCTGGACTGATCAATCAGCCCCAGCATTTT
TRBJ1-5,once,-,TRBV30,CAWSPGSNQPQHF,TGTGCCTGGAGCCCAGGGAGCAATCAGCCCCAGCATTTT
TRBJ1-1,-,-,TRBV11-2,CASSLGHSNTEAFF,TGTGCCAGCAGCTTAGGACACTCGAACACTGAAGCTTTCTTT
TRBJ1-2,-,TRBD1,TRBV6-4,CASRPGTALNYGYTF,TGTGCCAGCAGACCCGGGACAGCTCTTAACTATGGCTACACCTTC
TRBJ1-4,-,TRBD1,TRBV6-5,CAVGDRGDNEKLFF,TGTGCCGTCGGGGACAGGGGGGATAATGAAAAACTGTTTTTT
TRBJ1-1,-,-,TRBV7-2,CASSFSSDTEAFF,TGTGCCAGCAGCTTTAGTTCGGACACTGAAGCTTTCTTT
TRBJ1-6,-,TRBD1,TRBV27,CASSRGQGGSPLHF,TGTGCCAGCTCGAGGGGACAGGGGGGCTCACCCCTCCACTTT
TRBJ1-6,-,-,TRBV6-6,CASNKGGQDSPLHF,TGTGCCAGCAACAAAGGGGGTCAGGATTCACCCCTCCACTTT
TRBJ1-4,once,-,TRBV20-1,CSASRGANEKLFF,TGCAGTGCTAGTCGGGGGGCGAACGAAAAACTGTTTTTT
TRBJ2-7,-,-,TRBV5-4,CASSFQGSLPSEQYF,TGTGCCAGCAGCTTTCAGGGCAGCCTACCTAGCGAGCAGTACTTC
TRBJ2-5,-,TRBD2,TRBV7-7,CASSLTSGGLGETQYF,TGTGCTAGCAGCTTAACTAGCGGGGGGTTGGGAGAGACCCAGTACTTC
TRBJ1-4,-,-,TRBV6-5,CASSYMTATNEKLFF,TGTGCCAGCAGTTACATGACAGCAACTAATGAAAAACTGTTTTTT
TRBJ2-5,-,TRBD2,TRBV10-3,CAISEGETSGGTGETQYF,TGTGCCATCAGTGAGGGAGAGACTAGCGGGGGTACGGGGGAGACCCAGTACTTC
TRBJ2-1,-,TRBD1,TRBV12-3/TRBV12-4,CASLQGAYNEQFF,TGTGCCAGCCTCCAGGGGGCCTACAATGAGCAGTTCTTC
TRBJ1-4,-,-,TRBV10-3,CAISTDNEKLFF,TGTGCCATCAGTACAGACAATGAAAAACTGTTTTTT
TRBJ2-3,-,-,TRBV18,CASSKGDTQYF,TGTGCCAGCTCAAAGGGGGATACGCAGTATTTT
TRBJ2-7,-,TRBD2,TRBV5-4,CASSLAGGDEQYF,TGTGCCAGCAGCTTGGCGGGGGGGGACGAGCAGTACTTC
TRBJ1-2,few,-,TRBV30,CAWSVQGAYGYTF,TGTGCCTGGAGTGTACAAGGGGCTTATGGCTACACCTTC
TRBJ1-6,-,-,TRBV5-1,CASSLDQDKGHLHF,TGCGCCAGCAGCTTGGATCAAGACAAGGGGCACCTCCACTTT
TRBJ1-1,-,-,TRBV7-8,CASSLYRQRNTEAFF,TGTGCCAGCAGCTTATATCGGCAGCGGAACACTGAAGCTTTCTTT
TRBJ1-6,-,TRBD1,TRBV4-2,CASSKEGQGAGNSPLHF,TGTGCCAGCAGCAAAGAGGGACAGGGGGCAGGTAATTCACCCCTCCACTTT
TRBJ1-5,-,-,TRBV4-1,CASSQDSYGQPTSSNQPQHF,TGCGCCAGCAGCCAAGATTCGTACGGACAGCCGACGTCTAGCAATCAGCCCCAGCATTTT
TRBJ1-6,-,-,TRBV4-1,CASSQARGPDDNSPLHF,TGCGCCAGCAGCCAAGCTCGGGGTCCTGATGATAATTCACCCCTCCACTTT
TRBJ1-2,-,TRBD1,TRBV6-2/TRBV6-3,CASSYLKLDRNYGYTF,TGTGCCAGCAGTTACTTGAAATTGGACAGGAACTATGGCTACACCTTC
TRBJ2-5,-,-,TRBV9,CASSRGNGRDTDPGYF,TGTGCCAGCAGCCGGGGGAACGGGAGAGATACGGACCCTGGGTACTTC
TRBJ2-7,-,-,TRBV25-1,CASSPQGMKGEQYF,TGTGCCAGCAGCCCCCAGGGAATGAAGGGCGAGCAGTACTTC
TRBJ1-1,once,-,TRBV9,CASSVGPSTEAFF,TGTGCCAGCAGCGTAGGCCCCAGCACTGAAGCTTTCTTT
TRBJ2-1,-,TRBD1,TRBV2,CASNGQGGNEQFF,TGTGCCAGCAATGGACAGGGGGGCAATGAGCAGTTCTTC
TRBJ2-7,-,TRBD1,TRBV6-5,CASSYSIRGSYEQYF,TGTGCCAGCAGTTACTCGATCAGGGGGTCCTACGAGCAGTACTTC
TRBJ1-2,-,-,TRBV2,CASSDGAGTIYGYTF,TGTGCCAGCAGTGATGGGGCAGGGACTATCTATGGCTACACCTTC
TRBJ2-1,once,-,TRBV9,CASSSDGWSSYNEQFF,TGTGCCAGCAGCTCTGATGGCTGGAGCTCCTACAATGAGCAGTTCTTC
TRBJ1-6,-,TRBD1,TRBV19,CASSIDRGTSPLHF,TGTGCCAGTAGTATAGACAGGGGGACTTCACCCCTCCACTTT
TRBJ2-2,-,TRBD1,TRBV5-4,CASSLGKTGNGELFF,TGTGCCAGCAGCTTGGGAAAGACAGGGAACGGGGAGCTGTTTTTT
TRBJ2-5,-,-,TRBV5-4,CASSPPRGQETQYF,TGTGCCAGCAGCCCCCCGCGGGGCCAAGAGACCCAGTACTTC
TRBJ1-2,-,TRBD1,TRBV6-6,CASSEDRDYGYTF,TGTGCCAGCAGCGAGGACAGGGACTATGGCTACACCTTC
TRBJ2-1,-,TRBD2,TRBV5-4,CASRASGGARDSYNEQFF,TGTGCCAGCAGGGCTAGCGGGGGGGCCAGGGACTCCTACAATGAGCAGTTCTTC
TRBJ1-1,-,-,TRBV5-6,CASSLVATTEAFF,TGTGCCAGCAGCTTGGTAGCGACCACTGAAGCTTTCTTT
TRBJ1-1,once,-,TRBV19,CASSEGNWEAEAFF,TGTGCCAGTAGTGAAGGGAATTGGGAGGCTGAAGCTTTCTTT
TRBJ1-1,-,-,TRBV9,CASSVDAERGTDSTEAFF,TGTGCCAGCAGCGTAGATGCGGAAAGGGGGACCGATAGCACTGAAGCTTTCTTT
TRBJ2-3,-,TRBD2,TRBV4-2,CASSLGTSGGADTQYF,TGTGCCAGCAGCCTAGGGACTAGCGGGGGGGCTGATACGCAGTATTTT
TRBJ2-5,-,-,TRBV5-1,CASSLVGSGQETQYF,TGCGCCAGCAGCTTGGTGGGTAGCGGCCAAGAGACCCAGTACTTC
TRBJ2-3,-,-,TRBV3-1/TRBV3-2,CASSETTGFDTQYF,TGTGCCAGCAGCGAAACTACAGGGTTCGATACGCAGTATTTT
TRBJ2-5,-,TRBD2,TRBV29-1,CSVEDGSGGEETQYF,TGCAGCGTTGAAGATGGGTCGGGGGGTGAAGAGACCCAGTACTTC
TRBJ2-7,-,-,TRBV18,CASSTPRGSSYEQYF,TGTGCCAGCTCGACACCGAGGGGGAGCTCCTACGAGCAGTACTTC
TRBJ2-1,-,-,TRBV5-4,CASSSPPGRGGLHEQFF,TGTGCCAGCAGCTCCCCCCCAGGGCGGGGAGGACTCCATGAGCAGTTCTTC
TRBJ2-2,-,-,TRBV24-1,CATSDGGVSTGELFF,TGTGCCACCAGTGATGGGGGCGTGAGCACCGGGGAGCTGTTTTTT
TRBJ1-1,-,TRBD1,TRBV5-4,CASSLGTGVISEAFF,TGTGCCAGCAGCTTGGGTACAGGGGTTATCTCTGAAGCTTTCTTT
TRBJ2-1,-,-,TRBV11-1,CASSHYSTGNNEQFF,TGTGCCAGCAGCCACTACTCGACAGGAAACAATGAGCAGTTCTTC
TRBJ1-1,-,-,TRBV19,CASSLAEGTEAFF,TGTGCCAGTAGTTTAGCAGAGGGCACTGAAGCTTTCTTT
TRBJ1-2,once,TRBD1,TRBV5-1,CASSPEPDRGAGYGYTF,TGCGCCAGCAGCCCCGAACCTGACAGGGGCGCTGGCTATGGCTACACCTTC
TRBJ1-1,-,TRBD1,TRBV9,CASSVAAGGNTEAFF,TGTGCCAGCAGCGTAGCCGCAGGGGGGAACACTGAAGCTTTCTTT
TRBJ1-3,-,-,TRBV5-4,CASSPDSAGNTIYF,TGTGCCAGCAGCCCGGACAGTGCTGGAAACACCATATATTTT
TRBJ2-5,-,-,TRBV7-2,CASTPQGWETQYF,TGTGCCAGCACCCCCCAGGGATGGGAGACCCAGTACTTC
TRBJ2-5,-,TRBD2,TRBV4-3,CASSQVTGLANQETQYF,TGCGCCAGCAGCCAAGTGACGGGACTAGCCAACCAAGAGACCCAGTACTTC
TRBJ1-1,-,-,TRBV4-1,CASSQVGGLATEAFF,TGCGCCAGCAGCCAAGTAGGCGGGCTGGCCACTGAAGCTTTCTTT
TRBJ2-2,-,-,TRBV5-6,CASSWATSTGELFF,TGTGCCAGCAGCTGGGCGACCTCGACCGGGGAGCTGTTTTTT
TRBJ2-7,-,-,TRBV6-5,CASSSGRTYEQYF,TGTGCCAGCAGTTCCGGGAGAACCTACGAGCAGTACTTC
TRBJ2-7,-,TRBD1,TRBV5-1,CASSLMWDRTAEQYF,TGCGCCAGCAGCTTGATGTGGGACAGGACAGCCGAGCAGTACTTC